Below, 22 T cell receptor beta chains from the same sample are listed, as sequenced in a study of blood T cells in healthy people across ages (dated by TCRdb to about 2015). Receptor libraries were prepared by 5' RACE. Data came from an Illumina HiSeq 2500. A second PCR of about 6 to 12 cycles was run with a J-beta primer mix and a sample-barcoded 5' primer. TCRdb trimmed public reads at Q25 via fastp, called clones via MiXCR and kept in-frame beta chains. Identical CDR3 protein sequences are pooled into one entry, listed with their most common genes and DNA. This sample lists 1.5 million or so distinct CDR3 sequences; 35% to 45% were detected once. The ten largest clones add up to roughly 8.2% of the sample. The sequenced sample consisted of blood. The receptors originated from a young woman in good health.

The chain carries TRBV20-1 and TRBJ1-2, with no clear D. Per the germline V gene, CDR1 is DFQATT and CDR2 is SNEGSKA (reference sequence). This CDR3 region has 13 residues. V lost 5 bases to trimming and J lost 2 bases, with 12 bases between them. CDR3 nucleotide sequence: TGCAGTGCTGGTTCCCCTAGAAACTATGGCTACACCTTC. It translates to CSAGSPRNYGYTF.

The V and J genes are TRBV20-1 and TRBJ2-7; D is uncertain. This CDR3 comprises 14 residues. V shed 5 bases and J shed 2 bases, with 16 bases lying between them. CDR1 is DFQATT and CDR2 is SNEGSKA in the germline V gene (reference sequence). The CDR3 reads CSAGALGSAYEQYF. DNA of the CDR3: TGCAGTGCTGGTGCCTTGGGCTCCGCCTACGAGCAGTACTTC.

V gene TRBV6-5 combines with J gene TRBJ2-1, with D unresolved. The germline CDR1 and CDR2 sequences are MNHEY and SVGAGI. V gave up 4 bases and J gave up 9 bases, with 10 bases separating them. This CDR3 is built from 12 residues. The CDR3 region has the DNA TGTGCCAGCAGTTCCATCCCGACTGAGCAGTTCTTC. Its translation: CASSSIPTEQFF.

V and J are TRBV21-1 and TRBJ2-7; the table calls TRBD1, which could not be checked here. The end of the DNA fits TRBJ2-5 better, so the J call may be wrong. TRBV21-1 has pseudogene status. CDR3 length: 15 residues. CDR3 protein: CASSKYLPGWETQYF. The CDR3 bases are TGTGCCAGCAGCAAATATTTGCCAGGGTGGGAGACCCAGTACTTC.

The V and J genes are TRBV20-1 and TRBJ1-1; no clear D. The CDR3 spans 12 residues. V lost 3 bases and J lost 5, with 10 bases in between. The germline CDR1 and CDR2 sequences are DFQATT and SNEGSKA (reference sequence). The CDR3 protein is CSARPTETEAFF. CDR3 nucleotides: TGCAGTGCTAGGCCAACGGAGACTGAAGCTTTCTTT.

The sample holds a few counts of this clonotype. CDR3 nucleotides: TGTGCCAGCAGTTTAGAGGGTACCCAAGAGACCCAGTACTTC. Amino acids: CASSLEGTQETQYF. The chain carries TRBV12-3 or TRBV12-4 and TRBJ2-5; D is unresolved. Trimming pared 1 base from V and 1 base from J, leaving 7 bases between. There are 14 residues in the CDR3.

This clonotype was observed a handful of times. The V and J genes are TRBV2 and TRBJ2-5, with D possibly called TRBD1 or TRBD2 (6 bases each). Trimming took off 7 bases at V and 11 bases at J, with 26 bases between the two ends. The CDR3 is made up of 15 amino acids. CDR1 is SNHLY and CDR2 is FYNNEI in the germline V gene. CDR3 residues: CASKSGGGPYNEQYF. CDR3 bases: TGTGCCAGCAAATCCGGAGGGGGGCCCTACAATGAGCAGTACTTC.

The chain has TRBV4-1 and TRBJ2-5; D not resolved. The J call could be wrong; TRBJ2-7 is a better fit for the DNA end. The germline gives CDR1 MGHRA, CDR2 YSYEKL. This CDR3 has 13 residues. The CDR3 here is CASSQTPLYEQYF. The CDR3 DNA sequence: TGCGCCAGCAGCCAAACCCCCCTCTACGAGCAGTACTTC.

The genes are TRBV28 and TRBJ1-5; D gene ambiguous. Germline V CDR1 and CDR2: MDHEN, SYDVKM. This CDR3 region has 17 residues. The germline V and J ends were trimmed by 6 bases and 2 bases, with 20 bases remaining between them. The CDR3 DNA sequence: TGTGCCAGCAGATCCGACCGGGGAGTTTTAGGCAATCAGCCCCAGCATTTT. It encodes CASRSDRGVLGNQPQHF.

The J gene is TRBJ2-7, the V gene TRBV5-1; perhaps TRBD2 as D (6 bases). The CDR3 extends over 15 amino acids. V lost 4 bases and J 4 bases, leaving 18 bases between the germline ends. Germline assignment: CDR1 SGHRS and CDR2 YFSETQ. The CDR3 DNA reads TGCGCCAGCAGCCAATTTAGCGGAGGACTTTACGAGCAGTACTTC. Amino acid sequence: CASSQFSGGLYEQYF.

A word on this clonotype: Mismatch with germline at one junction end may stem from a read error. J is TRBJ2-3 and V is TRBV11-3, with 8 bases that match TRBD1. The germline gives CDR1 SGHNT, CDR2 YENEEA. The CDR3 spans 16 residues. CDR3 sequence: CVSSARTGFGTDTQYF. DNA of the CDR3: TGTGTCAGCAGCGCCCGGACAGGGTTCGGGACAGATACGCAGTATTTT.

The genes are TRBV12-3 or TRBV12-4 and TRBJ1-5, with 7 bases aligning to TRBD1. J gave up 0 bases and V 5 bases, and 4 bases lay outside the gene matches. This CDR3 region has 15 residues. CDR3 residues: CASSGGQTSNQPQHF. CDR3 DNA sequence: TGTGCCAGCAGTGGGGGACAGACTAGCAATCAGCCCCAGCATTTT.

The chain employs TRBV5-1 and TRBJ2-2; 7 bases are a match to TRBD2. The CDR3 is 16 residues long. V shed 0 bases, J shed 0 bases, and the junction held 2 bases outside the gene matches. Germline V lookup: CDR1 SGHRS, CDR2 YFSETQ. CDR3 sequence reads: CASSLVTSPNTGELFF. As DNA, the CDR3 is TGCGCCAGCAGCTTGGTGACTAGCCCGAACACCGGGGAGCTGTTTTTT.

This clonotype was detected many times. This chain connects TRBV7-8 to TRBJ2-1; TRBD2 agrees at 8 bases. The V gene's germline CDR1 is SGHVS and CDR2 FQNEAQ. Trimming at V came to 5 bases and at J to 8 bases, leaving 11 bases not matched to a gene. This CDR3 is 15 amino acids long. CDR3 sequence (DNA): TGTGCCAGCAGCGGTCCCGGGACTAGAGAGTATGAGCAGTTCTTC. This gives the protein CASSGPGTREYEQFF.

J is TRBJ2-2 and V is TRBV27; 10 positions agree with TRBD2. The germline gives CDR1 MNHEY, CDR2 SMNVEV (reference sequence). This CDR3 has 19 amino acids. Losses at the gene ends were 6 bases for V and 3 bases for J; bases not matched to a gene: 16. The CDR3 spells CASSLIGLAGVLDTGELFF. Written as DNA, the CDR3 is TGTGCCAGCAGCCTTATCGGTCTAGCGGGAGTTCTAGACACCGGGGAGCTGTTTTTT.

The rearrangement joins TRBV20-1 to TRBJ2-2, with a weak D call TRBD1 (6 bases). Trimming stripped 2 bases from V and 1 base from J, with 8 bases between. CDR1 DFQATT and CDR2 SNEGSKA come from the germline V gene (reference sequence). CDR3 size: 14 residues. The CDR3 DNA is TGCAGTGCTAGACTGGGACAGAACACCGGGGAGCTGTTTTTT. It codes for CSARLGQNTGELFF.

V usage is TRBV20-1 and J usage is TRBJ2-7, with D perhaps given as TRBD1 or TRBD2 (5 bases each). The CDR3 has 13 residues. V lost 6 bases, J lost 3 bases, and 15 bases lay in between. Germline CDR1 DFQATT, CDR2 SNEGSKA (reference sequence). CDR3 sequence: CSASSGTVYEQYF. In nucleotides, the CDR3 is TGCAGTGCCTCCTCCGGGACCGTCTACGAGCAGTACTTC.

This clonotype was counted ten times or more. The gene calls are TRBV11-2 and TRBJ2-1; TRBD2 is a possible D gene (6 bases). This CDR3 contains 11 residues. V lost 5 bases, J lost 14 bases, and 13 bases lay in between. Germline CDR1 is SGHAT and CDR2 is FQNNGV. CDR3 sequence: CASSRGGVEFF. CDR3 nucleotide sequence: TGTGCCAGCAGCCGCGGCGGGGTAGAGTTCTTC.

This clonotype turned up a few times. This chain joins TRBV20-1 and TRBJ2-5; D assignment may be TRBD1 or TRBD2 (5 bases each). Deletions cut 3 bases from V and 5 bases from J, with 10 bases between. Germline V gives CDR1 DFQATT, CDR2 SNEGSKA (reference sequence). This CDR3 contains 12 residues. In nucleotides, the CDR3 is TGCAGTGCTAGGAGAGGGGAGGAGACCCAGTACTTC. Translating gives CSARRGEETQYF.

The chain recombines TRBV25-1 with TRBJ2-3, with TRBD2 as a possible D gene (5 bases). Trimming pared 6 bases from V and 2 bases from J, leaving 12 bases between. The CDR3 sequence is 14 residues long. Germline V lookup: CDR1 MGHDK, CDR2 SYGVNS. The CDR3: CASSGLPYTDTQYF. CDR3 in DNA: TGTGCCAGCAGCGGACTCCCTTACACAGATACGCAGTATTTT.

This clonotype was found a few times. The chain employs TRBV24-1 and TRBJ2-3; D is ambiguous. V lost 9 bases and J 4 bases, leaving 13 bases between the germline ends. CDR3 length: 13 amino acids. The V gene's germline CDR1 is KGHDR and CDR2 SFDVKD. CDR3: CATAVDGPDTQYF. DNA for the CDR3: TGTGCCACCGCAGTGGACGGTCCAGATACGCAGTATTTT.

CDR3 nucleotides: TGTGCCAGCAGCCAAGGAGGGACGGTGAACACTGAAGCTTTCTTT. Protein: CASSQGGTVNTEAFF. V and J are TRBV14 and TRBJ1-1; perhaps TRBD1 as D (5 bases). The V end lost 1 base, the J end lost 0 bases, and 9 bases lay between the germline ends. Germline CDR1 SGHDN, CDR2 FVKESK. The CDR3 sequence is 15 residues long.